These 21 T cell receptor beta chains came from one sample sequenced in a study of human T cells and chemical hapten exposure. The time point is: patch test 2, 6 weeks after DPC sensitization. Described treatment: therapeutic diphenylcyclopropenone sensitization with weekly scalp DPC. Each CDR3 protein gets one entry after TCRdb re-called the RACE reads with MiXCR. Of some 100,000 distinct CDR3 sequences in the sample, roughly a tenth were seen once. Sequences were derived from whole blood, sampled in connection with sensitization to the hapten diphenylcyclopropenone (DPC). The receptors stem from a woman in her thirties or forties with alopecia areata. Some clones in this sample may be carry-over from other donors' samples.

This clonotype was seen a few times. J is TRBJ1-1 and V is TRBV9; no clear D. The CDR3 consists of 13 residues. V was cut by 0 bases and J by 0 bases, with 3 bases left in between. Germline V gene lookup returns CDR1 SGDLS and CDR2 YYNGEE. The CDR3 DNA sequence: TGTGCCAGCAGCGTAGTCTTGAACACTGAAGCTTTCTTT. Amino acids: CASSVVLNTEAFF.

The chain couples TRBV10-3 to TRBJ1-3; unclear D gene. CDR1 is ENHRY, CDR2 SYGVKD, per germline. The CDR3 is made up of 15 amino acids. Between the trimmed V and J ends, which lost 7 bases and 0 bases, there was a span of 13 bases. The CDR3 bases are TGTGCCATCAAGTTCGATGAGAGCTCTGGAAACACCATATATTTT. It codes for CAIKFDESSGNTIYF.

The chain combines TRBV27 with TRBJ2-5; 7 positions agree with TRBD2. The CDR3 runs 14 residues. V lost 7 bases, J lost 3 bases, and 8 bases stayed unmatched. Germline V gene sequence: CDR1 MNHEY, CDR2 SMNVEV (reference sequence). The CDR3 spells CASNRRGMEETQYF. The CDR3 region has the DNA TGTGCCAGCAACCGGCGGGGGATGGAAGAGACCCAGTACTTC.

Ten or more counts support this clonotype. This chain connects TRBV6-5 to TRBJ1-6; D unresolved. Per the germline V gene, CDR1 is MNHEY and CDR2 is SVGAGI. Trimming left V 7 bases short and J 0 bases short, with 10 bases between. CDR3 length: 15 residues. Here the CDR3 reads CASIGLSSYNSPLHF. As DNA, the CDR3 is TGTGCCAGCATAGGGCTGAGCTCCTATAATTCACCCCTCCACTTT.

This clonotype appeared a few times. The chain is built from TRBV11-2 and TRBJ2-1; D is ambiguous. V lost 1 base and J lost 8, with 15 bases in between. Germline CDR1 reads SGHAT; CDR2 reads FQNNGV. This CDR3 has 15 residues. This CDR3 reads CASSLGRLGRDEQFF. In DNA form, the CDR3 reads TGTGCCAGCAGCTTAGGGCGGCTAGGACGGGATGAGCAGTTCTTC.

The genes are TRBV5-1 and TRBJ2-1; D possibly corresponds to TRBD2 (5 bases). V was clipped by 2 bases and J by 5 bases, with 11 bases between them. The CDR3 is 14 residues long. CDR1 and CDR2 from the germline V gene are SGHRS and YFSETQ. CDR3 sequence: CASSLESGNNEQFF. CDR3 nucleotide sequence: TGCGCCAGCAGCTTAGAGTCGGGAAACAATGAGCAGTTCTTC.

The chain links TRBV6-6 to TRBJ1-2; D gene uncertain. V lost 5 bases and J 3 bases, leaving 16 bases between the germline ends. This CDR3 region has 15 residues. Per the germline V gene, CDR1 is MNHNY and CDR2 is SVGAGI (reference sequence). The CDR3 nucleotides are TGTGCCAGCAGTCCCTTCTATGCGGGAGACTATGGCTACACCTTC. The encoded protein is CASSPFYAGDYGYTF.

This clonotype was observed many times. CDR3 in amino acids: CASSLKGQANTEAFF. CDR3 nucleotide sequence: TGTGCCAGCAGCTTAAAAGGACAGGCGAACACTGAAGCTTTCTTT. This sequence joins TRBV7-9 and TRBJ1-1; 7 bases agree with TRBD1. The CDR3 is made up of 15 amino acids. CDR1 and CDR2 from the germline V gene are SEHNR and FQNEAQ (reference sequence). The junction had 4 bases not matched to a gene; V was cut back by 2 bases and J by 1 base.

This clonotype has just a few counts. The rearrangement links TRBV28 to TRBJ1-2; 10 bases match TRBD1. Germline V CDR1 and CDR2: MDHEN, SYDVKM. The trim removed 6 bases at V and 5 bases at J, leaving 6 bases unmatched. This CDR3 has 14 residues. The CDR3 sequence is CASRNDRGPYGYTF. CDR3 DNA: TGTGCCAGCAGAAACGACAGGGGGCCATATGGCTACACCTTC.

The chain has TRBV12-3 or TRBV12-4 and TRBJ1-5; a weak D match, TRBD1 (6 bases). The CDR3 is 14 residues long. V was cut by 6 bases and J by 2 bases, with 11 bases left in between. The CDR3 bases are TGTGCCAGCAGGCAGGGGACGGGCAATCAGCCCCAGCATTTT. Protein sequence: CASRQGTGNQPQHF.

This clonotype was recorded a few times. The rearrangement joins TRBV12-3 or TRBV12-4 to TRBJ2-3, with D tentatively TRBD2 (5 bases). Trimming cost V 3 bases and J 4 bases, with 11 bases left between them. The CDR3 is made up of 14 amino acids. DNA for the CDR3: TGTGCCAGCAGTTTGCGACTACGAGCAGATACGCAGTATTTT. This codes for CASSLRLRADTQYF.

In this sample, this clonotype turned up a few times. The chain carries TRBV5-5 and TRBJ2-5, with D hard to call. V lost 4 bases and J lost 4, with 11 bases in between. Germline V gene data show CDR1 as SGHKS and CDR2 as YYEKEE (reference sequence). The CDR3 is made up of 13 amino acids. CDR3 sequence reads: CASSMLGGETQYF. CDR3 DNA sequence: TGTGCCAGCAGCATGCTGGGCGGAGAGACCCAGTACTTC.

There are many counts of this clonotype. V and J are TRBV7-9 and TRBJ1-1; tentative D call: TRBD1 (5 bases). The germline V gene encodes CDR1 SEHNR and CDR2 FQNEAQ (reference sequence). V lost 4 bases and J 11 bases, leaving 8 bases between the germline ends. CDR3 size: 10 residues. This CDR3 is CASSWDRAFF. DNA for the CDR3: TGTGCCAGCAGCTGGGACCGGGCTTTCTTT.

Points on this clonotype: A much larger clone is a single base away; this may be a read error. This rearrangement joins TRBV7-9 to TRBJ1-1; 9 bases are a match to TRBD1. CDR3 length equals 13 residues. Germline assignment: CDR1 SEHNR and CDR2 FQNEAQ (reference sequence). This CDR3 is CVSSRPDRGEAFF. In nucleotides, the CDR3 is TGTGTCAGCAGCAGACCGGACAGGGGCGAAGCTTTCTTT.

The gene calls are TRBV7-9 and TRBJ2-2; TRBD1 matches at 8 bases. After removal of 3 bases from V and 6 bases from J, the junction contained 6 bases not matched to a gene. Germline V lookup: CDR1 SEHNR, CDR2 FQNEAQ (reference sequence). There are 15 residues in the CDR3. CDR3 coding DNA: TGTGCCAGCAGCTTCGGACAGGGCATCCCCGGGGAGCTGTTTTTT. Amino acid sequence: CASSFGQGIPGELFF.

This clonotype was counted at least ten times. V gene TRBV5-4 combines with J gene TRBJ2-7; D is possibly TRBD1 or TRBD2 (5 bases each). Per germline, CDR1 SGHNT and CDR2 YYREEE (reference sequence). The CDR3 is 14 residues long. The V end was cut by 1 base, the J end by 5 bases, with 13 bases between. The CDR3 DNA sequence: TGTGCCAGCAGCTTGCGGAAGGGGCGGGACGAGCAGTACTTC. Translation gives CASSLRKGRDEQYF.

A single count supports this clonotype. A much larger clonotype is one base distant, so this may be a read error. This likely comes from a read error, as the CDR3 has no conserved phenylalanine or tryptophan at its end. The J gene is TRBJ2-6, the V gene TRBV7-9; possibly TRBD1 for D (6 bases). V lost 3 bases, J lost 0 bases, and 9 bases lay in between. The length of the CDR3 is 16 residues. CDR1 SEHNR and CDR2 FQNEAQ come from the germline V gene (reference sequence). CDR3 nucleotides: TGTGCCAGCAGCTTCCAGACAGGCTCTGGGGCCAACGTCCTGACTCTC. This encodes CASSFQTGSGANVLTL.

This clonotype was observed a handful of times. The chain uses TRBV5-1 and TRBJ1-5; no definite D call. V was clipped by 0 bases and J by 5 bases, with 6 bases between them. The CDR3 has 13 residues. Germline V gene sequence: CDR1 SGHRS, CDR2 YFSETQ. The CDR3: CASSLGEDQPQHF. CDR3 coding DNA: TGCGCCAGCAGCTTGGGTGAGGATCAGCCCCAGCATTTT.

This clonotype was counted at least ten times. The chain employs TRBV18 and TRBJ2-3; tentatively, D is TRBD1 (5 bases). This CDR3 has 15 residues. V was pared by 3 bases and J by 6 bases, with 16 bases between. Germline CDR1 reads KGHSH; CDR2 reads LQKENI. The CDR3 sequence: CASSPSQGAGDTQYF. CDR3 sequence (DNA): TGTGCCAGCTCACCTTCGCAAGGGGCCGGGGATACGCAGTATTTT.

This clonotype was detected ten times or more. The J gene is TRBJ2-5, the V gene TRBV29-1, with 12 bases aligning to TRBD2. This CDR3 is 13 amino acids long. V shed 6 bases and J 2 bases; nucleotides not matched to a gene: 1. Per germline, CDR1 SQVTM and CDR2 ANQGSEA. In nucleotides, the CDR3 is TGCAGCGTCGGACTAGCGGGACAAGAGACCCAGTACTTC. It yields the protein CSVGLAGQETQYF.

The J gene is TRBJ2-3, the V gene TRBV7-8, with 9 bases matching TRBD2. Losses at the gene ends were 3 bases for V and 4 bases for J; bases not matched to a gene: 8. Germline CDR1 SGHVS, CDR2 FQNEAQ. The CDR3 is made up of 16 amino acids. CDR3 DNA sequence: TGTGCCAGCAGCTTCTGGGCGGGGGGGGCGGCAGATACGCAGTATTTT. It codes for CASSFWAGGAADTQYF.